This T cell receptor (beta chain) derives from a study of chemoradiotherapy in HPV16-positive cancers. Study-level findings and limits: The functional HPV-specific definition rests on just two HPV16-positive patients. Non-HPV-specific T cells did not expand in tumors during treatment, whereas candidate HPV-specific clones and E7-related motifs did.

Samples were taken several times over chemoradiotherapy. Worth noting for this clone: What it recognizes is unknown.

Assay: immunoSEQ multiplex PCR; the TCRdb copy retains only in-frame clones and omits some. The top ten hold around 4.1% of the sample, which has 2,500 to 3,000 clones, around 88% seen once. V gave up 3 bases and J gave up 6 bases, with 21 bases separating them. The germline V gene encodes CDR1 SNHLY and CDR2 FYNNEI. This CDR3 region has 17 residues. The material was tumor tissue, obtained from a patient who underwent chemoradiotherapy. The clonotype comes from a human donor with HPV-associated anogenital cancer. The V call is TRBV2, the J call TRBJ2-1, with D possibly TRBD1 on 7 matching bases. CDR3 residues: CASSEMGRGVGSNEQFF. The CDR3 DNA reads TGTGCCAGCAGTGAGATGGGCAGGGGGGTAGGTTCCAATGAGCAGTTCTTC.